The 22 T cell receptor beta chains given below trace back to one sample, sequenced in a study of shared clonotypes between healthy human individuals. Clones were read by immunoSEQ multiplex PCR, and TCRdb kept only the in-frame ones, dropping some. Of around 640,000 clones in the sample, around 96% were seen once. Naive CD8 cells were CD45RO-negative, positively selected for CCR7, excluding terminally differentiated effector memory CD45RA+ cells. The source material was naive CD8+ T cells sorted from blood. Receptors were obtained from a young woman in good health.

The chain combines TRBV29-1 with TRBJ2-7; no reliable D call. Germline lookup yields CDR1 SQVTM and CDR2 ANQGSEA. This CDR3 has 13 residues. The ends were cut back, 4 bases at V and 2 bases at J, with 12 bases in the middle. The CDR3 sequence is CSVVTLRTYEQYF. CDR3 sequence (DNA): TGCAGCGTTGTGACGTTGCGAACCTACGAGCAGTACTTC.

The CDR3, as DNA: TGCAGCGTTGAAGATCGGTCCGGTCTAGCTTTTGGTGATACGCAGTATTTT. Residues: CSVEDRSGLAFGDTQYF. The J gene is TRBJ2-3, the V gene TRBV29-1; TRBD2 is a possible D gene (5 bases). Germline V gene sequence: CDR1 SQVTM, CDR2 ANQGSEA. The CDR3 length is 17 residues. Trimming removed 0 bases at V and 6 bases at J, with 22 bases between.

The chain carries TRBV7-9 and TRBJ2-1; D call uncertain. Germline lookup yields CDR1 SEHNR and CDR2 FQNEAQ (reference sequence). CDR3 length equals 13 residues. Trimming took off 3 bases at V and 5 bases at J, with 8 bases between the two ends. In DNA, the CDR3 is TGTGCCAGCAGCTTTCCGAGCGACAATGAGCAGTTCTTC. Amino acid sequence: CASSFPSDNEQFF.

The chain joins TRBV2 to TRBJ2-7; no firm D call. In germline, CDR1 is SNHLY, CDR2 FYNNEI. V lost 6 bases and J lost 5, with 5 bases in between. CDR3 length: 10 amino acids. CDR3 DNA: TGTGCCAGCAGCCAAAACGAGCAGTACTTC. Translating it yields CASSQNEQYF.

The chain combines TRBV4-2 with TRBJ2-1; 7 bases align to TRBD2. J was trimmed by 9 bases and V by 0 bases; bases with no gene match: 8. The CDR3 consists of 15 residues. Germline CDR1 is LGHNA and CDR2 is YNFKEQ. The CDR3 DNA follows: TGTGCCAGCAGCCAAGACCAGGGAGGGCTCCTTGAGCAGTTCTTC. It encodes CASSQDQGGLLEQFF.

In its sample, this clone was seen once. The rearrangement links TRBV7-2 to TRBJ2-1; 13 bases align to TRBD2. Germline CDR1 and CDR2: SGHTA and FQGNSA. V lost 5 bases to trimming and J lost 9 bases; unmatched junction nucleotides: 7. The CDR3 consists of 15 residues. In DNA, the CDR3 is TGTGCCAGCAGCATACTGGGACTAGCGGGATCTGAGCAGTTCTTC. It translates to CASSILGLAGSEQFF. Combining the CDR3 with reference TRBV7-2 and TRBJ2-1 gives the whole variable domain GAGVSQSPSNKVTEKGKDVELRCDPISGHTALYWYRQSLGQGLEFLIYFQGNSAPDKSGLPSDRFSAERTGGSVSTLTIQRTQQEDSAVYLCASSILGLAGSEQFFGPGTRLTVL.

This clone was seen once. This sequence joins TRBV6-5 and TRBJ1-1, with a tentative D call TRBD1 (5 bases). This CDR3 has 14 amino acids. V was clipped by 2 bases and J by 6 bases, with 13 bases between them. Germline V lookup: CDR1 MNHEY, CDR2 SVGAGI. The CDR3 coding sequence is TGTGCCAGCAGTTACCAGGGACGGAGATCTGAAGCTTTCTTT. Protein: CASSYQGRRSEAFF.

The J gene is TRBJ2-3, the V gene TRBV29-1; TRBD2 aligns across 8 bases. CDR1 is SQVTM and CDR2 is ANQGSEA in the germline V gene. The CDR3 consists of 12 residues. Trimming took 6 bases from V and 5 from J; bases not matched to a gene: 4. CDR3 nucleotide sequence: TGCAGCGTGGGACTAGAAAAAGATACGCAGTATTTT. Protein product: CSVGLEKDTQYF.

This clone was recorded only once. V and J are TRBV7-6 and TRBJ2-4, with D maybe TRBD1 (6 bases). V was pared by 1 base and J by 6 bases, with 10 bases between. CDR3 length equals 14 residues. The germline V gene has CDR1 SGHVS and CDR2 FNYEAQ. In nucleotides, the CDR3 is TGTGCCAGCAGCTTAGGGCAGGGGACAAACATTCAGTACTTC. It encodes CASSLGQGTNIQYF.

The CDR3 bases are TGTGCCAGCAGTCGGGGGCGGGAGGGGAATTCGTACGAGCAGTACTTC. This translates into CASSRGREGNSYEQYF. V usage is TRBV11-2 and J usage is TRBJ2-7, with 9 bases that match TRBD2. V lost 6 bases, J lost 4 bases, and 13 bases stayed unmatched. From germline, CDR1 is SGHAT and CDR2 FQNNGV. The CDR3 has 16 residues.

CDR3 sequence reads: CASTRRGDTQYF. CDR3 DNA: TGTGCCAGCACCCGGAGGGGGGATACGCAGTATTTT. The gene calls are TRBV9 and TRBJ2-3; the D gene could be TRBD1 or TRBD2 (6 bases each). CDR1 and CDR2 from the germline V gene are SGDLS and YYNGEE. V was shortened by 6 bases and J by 6 bases, with 11 bases between the two germline ends. CDR3 length equals 12 residues.

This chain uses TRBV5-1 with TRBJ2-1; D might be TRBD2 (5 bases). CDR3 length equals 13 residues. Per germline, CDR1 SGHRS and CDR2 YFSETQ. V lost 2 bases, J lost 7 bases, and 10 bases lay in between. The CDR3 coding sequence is TGCGCCAGCAGCTTCCCTTCGGGGAATGAGCAGTTCTTC. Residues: CASSFPSGNEQFF.

CDR3 in amino acids: CASSSTGGYEQYF. CDR3 nucleotide sequence: TGTGCCAGCAGCAGCACGGGGGGCTACGAGCAGTACTTC. V is TRBV7-8 and J is TRBJ2-7; TRBD2 agrees at 7 bases. Germline trimming cut 5 bases from V and 3 bases from J; bases unmatched to any gene: 4. This CDR3 has 13 residues. CDR1 and CDR2 (germline): SGHVS, FQNEAQ. Complete variable domain (other parts from reference TRBV7-8 and TRBJ2-7): GAGVSQSPRYKVAKRGQDVALRCDPISGHVSLFWYQQALGQGPEFLTYFQNEAQLDKSGLPSDRFFAERPEGSVSTLKIQRTQQEDSAVYLCASSSTGGYEQYFGPGTRLTVT.

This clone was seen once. The CDR3 DNA is TGTGCCAGCAGTGACGAGGGGGCTTGGACAGATACGCAGTATTTT. This encodes CASSDEGAWTDTQYF. The chain recombines TRBV25-1 with TRBJ2-3; 7 positions agree with TRBD1. The V and J ends lost 3 bases and 3 bases, in that order; junction bases with no gene match: 6. Germline CDR1 MGHDK, CDR2 SYGVNS. The CDR3 spans 15 residues.

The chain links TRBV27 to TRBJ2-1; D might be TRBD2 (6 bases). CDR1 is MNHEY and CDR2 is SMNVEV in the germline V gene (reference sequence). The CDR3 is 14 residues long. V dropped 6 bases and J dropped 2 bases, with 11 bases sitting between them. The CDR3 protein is CASSERLAYNEQFF. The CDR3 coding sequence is TGTGCCAGCAGCGAACGACTAGCCTACAATGAGCAGTTCTTC.

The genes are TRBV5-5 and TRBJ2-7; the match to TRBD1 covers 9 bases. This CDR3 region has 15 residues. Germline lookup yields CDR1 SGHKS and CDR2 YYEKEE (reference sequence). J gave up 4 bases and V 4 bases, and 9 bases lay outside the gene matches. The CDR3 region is CASSAPGQGYYEQYF. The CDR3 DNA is TGTGCCAGCAGCGCCCCGGGACAGGGTTATTACGAGCAGTACTTC.

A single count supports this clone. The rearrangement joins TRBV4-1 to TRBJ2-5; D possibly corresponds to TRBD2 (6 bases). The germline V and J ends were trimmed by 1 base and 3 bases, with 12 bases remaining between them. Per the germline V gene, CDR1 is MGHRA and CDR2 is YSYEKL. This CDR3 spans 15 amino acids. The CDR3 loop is CASSQAGTGEETQYF. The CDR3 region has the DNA TGCGCCAGCAGCCAAGCAGGGACTGGGGAAGAGACCCAGTACTTC.

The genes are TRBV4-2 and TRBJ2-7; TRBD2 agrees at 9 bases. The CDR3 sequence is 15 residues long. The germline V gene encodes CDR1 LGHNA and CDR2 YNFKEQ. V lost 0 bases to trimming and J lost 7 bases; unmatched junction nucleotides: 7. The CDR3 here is CASSQDTSGPEEQYF. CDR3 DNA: TGTGCCAGCAGCCAAGATACTAGCGGGCCAGAAGAGCAGTACTTC.

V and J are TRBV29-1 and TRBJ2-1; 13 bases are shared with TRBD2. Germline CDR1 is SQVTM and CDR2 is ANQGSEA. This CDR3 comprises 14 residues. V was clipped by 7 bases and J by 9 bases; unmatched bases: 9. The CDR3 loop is CSALGLAGAPEQFF. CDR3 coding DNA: TGCAGCGCCTTAGGACTAGCGGGAGCACCTGAGCAGTTCTTC.

CDR3 sequence reads: CASSEVLNQPQHF. CDR3 coding DNA: TGTGCCAGCAGTGAAGTGTTAAATCAGCCCCAGCATTTT. V is TRBV2 and J is TRBJ1-5; D uncertain. Trimming cost V 1 base and J 4 bases, with 5 bases left between them. The CDR3 totals 13 residues. Germline V CDR1 and CDR2: SNHLY, FYNNEI.

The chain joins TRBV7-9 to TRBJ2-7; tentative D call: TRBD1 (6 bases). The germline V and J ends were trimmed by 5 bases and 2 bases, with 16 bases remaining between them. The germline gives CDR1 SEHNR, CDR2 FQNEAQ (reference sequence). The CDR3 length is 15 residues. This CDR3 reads CASSARTDTAYEQYF. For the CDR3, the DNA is TGTGCCAGCAGCGCGAGGACAGACACTGCCTACGAGCAGTACTTC. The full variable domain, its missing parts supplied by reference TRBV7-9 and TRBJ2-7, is DTGVSQNPRHKITKRGQNVTFRCDPISEHNRLYWYRQTLGQGPEFLTYFQNEAQLEKSRLLSDRFSAERPKGSFSTLEIQRTEQGDSAMYLCASSARTDTAYEQYFGPGTRLTVT.

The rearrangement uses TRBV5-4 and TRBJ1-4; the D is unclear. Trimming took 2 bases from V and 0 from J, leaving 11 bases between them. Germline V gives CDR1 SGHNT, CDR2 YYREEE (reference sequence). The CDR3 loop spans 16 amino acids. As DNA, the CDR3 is TGTGCCAGCAGCTTTCTCCCGGATTCAACTAATGAAAAACTGTTTTTT. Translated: CASSFLPDSTNEKLFF.